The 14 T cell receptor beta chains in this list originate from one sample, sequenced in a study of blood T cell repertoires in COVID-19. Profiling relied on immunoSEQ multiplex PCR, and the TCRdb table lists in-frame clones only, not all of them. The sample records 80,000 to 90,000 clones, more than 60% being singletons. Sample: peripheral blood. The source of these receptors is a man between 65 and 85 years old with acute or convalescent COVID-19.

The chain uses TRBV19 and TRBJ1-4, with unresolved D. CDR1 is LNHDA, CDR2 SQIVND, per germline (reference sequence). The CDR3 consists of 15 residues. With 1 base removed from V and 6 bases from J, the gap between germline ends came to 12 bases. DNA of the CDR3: TGTGCCAGTAGTATAGGAGGGCTCCTTCATGAAAAACTGTTTTTT. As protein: CASSIGGLLHEKLFF.

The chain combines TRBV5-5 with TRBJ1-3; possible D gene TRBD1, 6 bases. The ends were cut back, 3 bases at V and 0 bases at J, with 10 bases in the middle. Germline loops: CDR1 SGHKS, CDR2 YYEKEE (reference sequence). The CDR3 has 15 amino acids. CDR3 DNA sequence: TGTGCCAGCAGCTGGGCGGACAGCTCTGGAAACACCATATATTTT. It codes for CASSWADSSGNTIYF.

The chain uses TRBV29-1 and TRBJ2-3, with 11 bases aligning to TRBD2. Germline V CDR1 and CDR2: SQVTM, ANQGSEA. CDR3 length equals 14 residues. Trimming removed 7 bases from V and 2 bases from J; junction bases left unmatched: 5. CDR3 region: CSAPSGGTTDTQYF. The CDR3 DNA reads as TGCAGCGCCCCTAGCGGGGGGACCACAGATACGCAGTATTTT.

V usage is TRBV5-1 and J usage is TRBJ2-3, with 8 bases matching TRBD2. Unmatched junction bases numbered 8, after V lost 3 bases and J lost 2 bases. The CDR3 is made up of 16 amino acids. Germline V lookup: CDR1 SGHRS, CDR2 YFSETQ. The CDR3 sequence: CASSSNGGGTTDTQYF. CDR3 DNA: TGCGCCAGCAGCTCCAACGGCGGGGGGACCACAGATACGCAGTATTTT.

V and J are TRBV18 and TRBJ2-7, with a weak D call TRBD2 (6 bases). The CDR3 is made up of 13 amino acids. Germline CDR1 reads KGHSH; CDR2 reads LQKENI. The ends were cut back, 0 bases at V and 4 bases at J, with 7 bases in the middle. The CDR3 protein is CASSPPGGYEQYV. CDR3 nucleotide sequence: TGTGCCAGCTCACCACCCGGGGGTTACGAGCAGTACGTC.

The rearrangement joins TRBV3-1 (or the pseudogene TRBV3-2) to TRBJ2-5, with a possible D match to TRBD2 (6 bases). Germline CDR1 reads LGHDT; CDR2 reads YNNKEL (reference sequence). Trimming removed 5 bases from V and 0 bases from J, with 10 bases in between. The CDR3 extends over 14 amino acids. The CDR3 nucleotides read TGTGCCAGCAGCTCGGGACTTAACCAAGAGACCCAGTACTTC. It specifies CASSSGLNQETQYF.

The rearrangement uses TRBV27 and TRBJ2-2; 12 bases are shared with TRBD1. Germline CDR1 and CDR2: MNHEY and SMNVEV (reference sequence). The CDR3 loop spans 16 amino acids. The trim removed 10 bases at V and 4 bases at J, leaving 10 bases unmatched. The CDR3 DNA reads TGTGCCAACCCCCGGGACAGGGGGCCGATCACCGGGGAGCTGTTTTTT. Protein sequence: CANPRDRGPITGELFF.

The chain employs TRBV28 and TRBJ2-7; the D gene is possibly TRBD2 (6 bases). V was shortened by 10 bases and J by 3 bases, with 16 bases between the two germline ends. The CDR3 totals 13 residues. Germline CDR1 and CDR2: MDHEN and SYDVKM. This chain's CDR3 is CATETVGLYEQYF. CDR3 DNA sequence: TGTGCCACCGAGACCGTGGGACTCTACGAGCAGTACTTC.

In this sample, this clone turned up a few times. CDR3 sequence (DNA): TGTGCCAGCAGTCCCTCAGTTACAGGGCGCGAGCAGTACTTC. This codes for CASSPSVTGREQYF. This chain joins TRBV27 and TRBJ2-7; possibly TRBD1 for D (6 bases). Deletions cut 5 bases from V and 6 bases from J, with 17 bases between. Per germline, CDR1 MNHEY and CDR2 SMNVEV (reference sequence). There are 14 residues in the CDR3.

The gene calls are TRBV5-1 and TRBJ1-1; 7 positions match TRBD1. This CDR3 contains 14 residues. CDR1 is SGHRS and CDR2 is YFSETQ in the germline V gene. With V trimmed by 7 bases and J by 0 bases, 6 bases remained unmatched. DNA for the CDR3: TGCGCCAGCTCCAAGACAGGGCTGAACACTGAAGCTTTCTTT. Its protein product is CASSKTGLNTEAFF. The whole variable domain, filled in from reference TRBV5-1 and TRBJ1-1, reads KAGVTQTPRYLIKTRGQQVTLSCSPISGHRSVSWYQQTPGQGLQFLFEYFSETQRNKGNFPGRFSGRQFSNSRSEMNVSTLELGDSALYLCASSKTGLNTEAFFGQGTRLTVV.

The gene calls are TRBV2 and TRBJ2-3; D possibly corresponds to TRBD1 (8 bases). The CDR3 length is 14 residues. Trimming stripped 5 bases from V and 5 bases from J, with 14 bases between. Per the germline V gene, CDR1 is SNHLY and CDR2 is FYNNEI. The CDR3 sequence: CASSRTGRGDTQYF. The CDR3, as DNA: TGTGCCAGCAGTCGGACAGGGAGGGGAGATACGCAGTATTTT.

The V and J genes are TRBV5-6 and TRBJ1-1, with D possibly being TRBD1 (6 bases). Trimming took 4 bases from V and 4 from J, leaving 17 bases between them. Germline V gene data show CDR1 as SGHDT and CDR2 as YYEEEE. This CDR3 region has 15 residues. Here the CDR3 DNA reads TGTGCCAGCAGCCCGACAGGTTTTGCCGTCACTGAAGCTTTCTTT. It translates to CASSPTGFAVTEAFF.

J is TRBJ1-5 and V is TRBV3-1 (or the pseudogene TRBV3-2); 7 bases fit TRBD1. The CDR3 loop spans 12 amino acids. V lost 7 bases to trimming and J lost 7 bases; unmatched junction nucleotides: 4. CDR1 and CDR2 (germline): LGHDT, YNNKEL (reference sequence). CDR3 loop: CASIRGDQPQHF. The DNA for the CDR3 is TGTGCCAGCATCAGGGGGGACCAGCCCCAGCATTTT.

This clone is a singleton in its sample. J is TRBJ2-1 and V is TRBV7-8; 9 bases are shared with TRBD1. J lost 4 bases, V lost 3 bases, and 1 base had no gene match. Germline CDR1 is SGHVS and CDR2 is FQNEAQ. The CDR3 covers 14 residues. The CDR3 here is CASSFGTGYNEQFF. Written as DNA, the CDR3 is TGTGCCAGCAGCTTCGGGACAGGGTACAATGAGCAGTTCTTC.